This T cell receptor (beta chain) was documented in a study of OX40 agonist ivuxolimab in advanced cancers. Turning to this clone: An end of the junction differs from the germline gene, which may be a read error.

Germline-derived CDR1 and CDR2 are ENHRY and SYGVKD. The CDR3 extends over 12 amino acids. TCRdb's copy holds only in-frame clones and misses some; the assay was immunoSEQ multiplex PCR. The data show around 68,000 clones, roughly 84% seen once. Sequencing used CD4+ or CD8+ T cells sorted from blood, obtained in a trial of the OX40 agonist ivuxolimab. This TCR was sampled from an adult with an advanced solid tumor such as melanoma, head and neck, liver or kidney cancer. The J gene is TRBJ1-2, the V gene TRBV10-3; maybe TRBD1 (5 bases). The CDR3 protein is CAISATGLNSLF. Here the CDR3 DNA reads TGTGCCATCAGTGCTACGGGACTAAATTCCCTCTTC.